These 30 T cell receptor beta chains share one sample of origin, sequenced in a study of naive and memory T cell subsets. The SP2 primer and nested alpha and beta constant region primers amplified ligated cDNA in four rounds. TCRdb reprocessed the UMI-ligation and nested PCR reads via MiXCR and lists one record per CDR3 protein. Among more than 13,000 distinct CDR3 sequences listed, more than 4.5% were seen once. Treatment meaning: skin biopsy from PPD injection site in Mantoux-positive individual. The library had UMIs added by 3' ligation of an oligonucleotide to TCR cDNA. Specimen: skin, collected from a tuberculin skin test site. Receptors originate from an adult in good health.

The sample holds many counts of this clonotype. The V call is TRBV28, the J call TRBJ1-1, with D perhaps matching TRBD1 (5 bases). The germline V gene encodes CDR1 MDHEN and CDR2 SYDVKM. The V end lost 3 bases, the J end lost 4 bases, and 18 bases lay between the germline ends. CDR3 length equals 16 residues. CDR3 in amino acids: CASSFPTTRELTEAFF. The CDR3 DNA reads as TGTGCCAGCAGTTTTCCCACTACCAGGGAACTCACTGAAGCTTTCTTT.

This clonotype was detected many times. The chain joins TRBV5-1 to TRBJ1-1; a weak D match, TRBD1 (6 bases). Germline-derived CDR1 and CDR2 are SGHRS and YFSETQ. V lost 4 bases to trimming and J lost 0 bases, with 16 bases between them. The CDR3 totals 16 residues. The CDR3 region is CASSKADRLVNTEAFF. CDR3 coding DNA: TGCGCCAGCAGCAAGGCTGACAGGCTAGTGAACACTGAAGCTTTCTTT.

This clonotype has just a few counts. The chain links TRBV5-1 to TRBJ2-7; D possibly matches TRBD1 or TRBD2 (5 bases each). Germline assignment: CDR1 SGHRS and CDR2 YFSETQ. V lost 0 bases, J lost 5 bases, and 18 bases lay in between. The CDR3 loop spans 16 amino acids. The CDR3 sequence is CASSLGSGAIDHEQYF. The CDR3 DNA is TGCGCCAGCAGCTTGGGATCCGGGGCAATTGACCACGAGCAGTACTTC.

Ten or more counts support this clonotype. CDR3 in DNA: TGTGCCAGCACTAGAGGGACTAGCGGAAACTACGAGCAGTACTTC. It is translated as CASTRGTSGNYEQYF. The gene calls are TRBV19 and TRBJ2-7, with TRBD2 matching over 11 bases. The CDR3 is made up of 15 amino acids. Germline V gene data show CDR1 as LNHDA and CDR2 as SQIVND (reference sequence). V shed 9 bases, J shed 3 bases, and the junction held 10 bases outside the gene matches.

This clonotype was recorded a few times. V and J are TRBV5-4 and TRBJ2-7, with D possibly being TRBD1 (7 bases). CDR1 is SGHNT and CDR2 is YYREEE in the germline V gene (reference sequence). V dropped 4 bases and J dropped 2 bases, with 16 bases sitting between them. The CDR3 loop spans 15 amino acids. CDR3 in amino acids: CASSPGGGLAYEQYF. The CDR3 nucleotides read TGTGCCAGCAGCCCCGGAGGGGGCCTCGCCTACGAGCAGTACTTC.

This clonotype was recorded many times. The rearrangement uses TRBV4-2 and TRBJ1-2, with TRBD1 identical over 9 bases. J lost 2 bases, V lost 4 bases, and 8 bases had no gene match. The CDR3 covers 16 residues. Germline-derived CDR1 and CDR2 are LGHNA and YNFKEQ. CDR3 nucleotide sequence: TGTGCCAGCAGCCTCCCAACCGGGACAGGGAACTATGGCTACACCTTC. It is translated as CASSLPTGTGNYGYTF.

At least ten counts were recorded for this clonotype. The genes are TRBV21-1 and TRBJ2-1; TRBD1, the D gene given by the table, was not confirmed from the DNA. TRBV21-1 is a pseudogene segment. This CDR3 comprises 20 residues. The CDR3 sequence is CASSKGSTGTATKAYNEQFF. CDR3 in DNA: TGTGCCAGCAGCAAAGGATCCACTGGGACAGCAACGAAGGCTTACAATGAGCAGTTCTTC.

This clonotype came up many times. This chain joins TRBV5-1 and TRBJ2-1; TRBD1 or TRBD2 may be the D gene (5 bases each). Trimming shortened V by 4 bases and J by 2 bases, and 13 bases separated the two germline ends. Germline-derived CDR1 and CDR2 are SGHRS and YFSETQ. The CDR3 totals 15 residues. In DNA form, the CDR3 reads TGCGCCAGCAGCCTGGGACGCGCGACCTACAATGAGCAGTTCTTC. Its translation: CASSLGRATYNEQFF.

Many counts were recorded for this clonotype. This chain joins TRBV12-3 or TRBV12-4 and TRBJ2-3; TRBD2 might be the D (6 bases). The V end lost 6 bases, the J end lost 4 bases, and 20 bases lay between the germline ends. There are 16 residues in the CDR3. CDR3 residues: CASSFAPTSSADTQYF. The CDR3 DNA is TGTGCCAGCAGCTTTGCCCCTACTAGCTCGGCAGATACGCAGTATTTT.

This clonotype was recorded many times. The chain has TRBV4-2 and TRBJ2-5; D not resolved. The CDR3 sequence is 12 residues long. CDR1 is LGHNA and CDR2 is YNFKEQ in the germline V gene. V was cut by 0 bases and J by 6 bases, with 5 bases left in between. CDR3 DNA: TGTGCCAGCAGCCAAGACGGAAAGACCCAGTACTTC. The encoded protein is CASSQDGKTQYF.

This clonotype was detected ten times or more. The chain joins TRBV18 to TRBJ2-5; 12 nucleotides line up with TRBD1. The J segment lost 4 bases and the V segment lost 3 bases, leaving 0 bases of the junction unmatched. CDR1 and CDR2 (germline): KGHSH, LQKENI. This CDR3 is 14 amino acids long. CDR3: CASSPGQGAETQYF. CDR3 sequence (DNA): TGTGCCAGCTCACCGGGACAGGGGGCAGAGACCCAGTACTTC.

This clonotype was counted at least ten times. CDR3 coding DNA: TGCGCCAGCAGCCTCGGGACTAGCGGCCGAGATGAGCAGTTCTTC. It yields the protein CASSLGTSGRDEQFF. The gene calls are TRBV4-3 and TRBJ2-1, with 11 nucleotides matching TRBD2. Unmatched junction bases numbered 7, after V lost 4 bases and J lost 8 bases. The CDR3 runs to 15 residues. Germline V lookup: CDR1 LGHNA, CDR2 YSLEER.

This clonotype was seen repeatedly, ten times or more. The rearrangement uses TRBV25-1 and TRBJ2-7; 11 bases agree with TRBD2. Germline V gene lookup returns CDR1 MGHDK and CDR2 SYGVNS. The length of the CDR3 is 16 residues. J was trimmed by 0 bases and V by 5 bases; bases with no gene match: 6. The CDR3: CASSTRLAGYSYEQYF. The CDR3 DNA follows: TGTGCCAGCAGTACGCGACTAGCGGGGTACTCCTACGAGCAGTACTTC.

This clonotype was counted ten times or more. The chain uses TRBV12-3 or TRBV12-4 and TRBJ1-6, with D uncertain. The V end was cut by 5 bases, the J end by 3 bases, with 11 bases between. The CDR3 is 15 amino acids. Written as DNA, the CDR3 is TGTGCCAGCAGTAAGGGCGCGGGCTATAATTCACCCCTCCACTTT. It yields the protein CASSKGAGYNSPLHF.

This clonotype has ten or more counts. The chain links TRBV25-1 to TRBJ1-2, with no clear D. V was trimmed by 4 bases and J by 5 bases, leaving 14 bases between them. This CDR3 has 14 amino acids. Germline CDR1 is MGHDK and CDR2 is SYGVNS. CDR3 coding DNA: TGTGCCAGCAGTGTCGGCGAAGCAAAATATGGCTACACCTTC. Its translation: CASSVGEAKYGYTF.

Ten or more counts support this clonotype. The chain uses TRBV6-5 and TRBJ2-3; D may be TRBD1 (5 bases). V gave up 1 base and J gave up 9 bases, with 5 bases separating them. CDR1 is MNHEY and CDR2 is SVGAGI in the germline V gene. This CDR3 is 11 amino acids long. The CDR3 is CASSYWGTQYF. DNA for the CDR3: TGTGCCAGCAGTTACTGGGGCACGCAGTATTTT.

In its sample, this clonotype was seen many times. The V gene is TRBV5-1, the J gene TRBJ1-1; the match to TRBD1 covers 7 bases. V was clipped by 4 bases and J by 5 bases; unmatched bases: 8. Germline assignment: CDR1 SGHRS and CDR2 YFSETQ. The CDR3 runs 14 residues. DNA for the CDR3: TGCGCCAGCAGCCCGACAGGGTCTAGTACTGAAGCTTTCTTT. Amino acids: CASSPTGSSTEAFF.

In this sample, this clonotype turned up many times. This chain joins TRBV5-1 and TRBJ2-3, with D perhaps matching TRBD1 (6 bases). The V and J ends lost 3 bases and 2 bases respectively, with 13 bases between them. The germline V gene has CDR1 SGHRS and CDR2 YFSETQ. This CDR3 is 15 amino acids long. DNA for the CDR3: TGCGCCAGCAGCTCGGCCGGGGACAACACAGATACGCAGTATTTT. This sequence encodes CASSSAGDNTDTQYF.

This clonotype was seen ten or more times. The V call is TRBV30, the J call TRBJ1-1, with a tentative D call TRBD1 (6 bases). Germline V gene data show CDR1 as GTSNPN and CDR2 as SVGIG (reference sequence). V gave up 4 bases and J gave up 1 base, with 13 bases separating them. This CDR3 contains 14 residues. CDR3 coding DNA: TGTGCCTGGAACGATAAGACAGGGAACACTGAAGCTTTCTTT. Protein product: CAWNDKTGNTEAFF. Full variable domain (outside the CDR3, taken from reference TRBV30 and TRBJ1-1): SQTIHQWPATLVQPVGSPLSLECTVEGTSNPNLYWYRQAAGRGLQLLFYSVGIGQISSEVPQNLSASRPQDRQFILSSKKLLLSDSGFYLCAWNDKTGNTEAFFGQGTRLTVV.

By proportion, this clonotype is medium-sized. The CDR3, as DNA: TGCAGTGCTGGGACCCTCGGGACCTTAGCTAACTATGGCTACACCTTC. It specifies CSAGTLGTLANYGYTF. The chain has TRBV20-1 and TRBJ1-2; the D gene is possibly TRBD1 (5 bases). CDR1 is DFQATT, CDR2 SNEGSKA, per germline (reference sequence). The CDR3 is 16 residues long. The germline V and J ends were trimmed by 5 bases and 0 bases, with 19 bases remaining between them.

This clonotype rates as medium-sized. This rearrangement joins TRBV6-4 to TRBJ2-3, with a weak D call TRBD2 (6 bases). Per germline, CDR1 MRHNA and CDR2 SNTAGT. The CDR3 is 16 residues long. V dropped 2 bases and J dropped 3 bases, with 15 bases sitting between them. The CDR3 loop reads CASSDSASGGTDTQYF. The DNA of the CDR3 is TGTGCCAGCAGTGACAGCGCATCTGGGGGGACAGATACGCAGTATTTT.

In its sample, this clonotype was seen many times. The genes are TRBV28 and TRBJ2-5; D might be TRBD1 (6 bases). This CDR3 contains 15 residues. Germline values: CDR1 MDHEN, CDR2 SYDVKM. The V and J ends lost 5 bases and 2 bases respectively, with 15 bases between them. As DNA, the CDR3 is TGTGCCAGCAGTCCCATGGGGACACTACAAGAGACCCAGTACTTC. Translating gives CASSPMGTLQETQYF.

There are many counts of this clonotype. The CDR3 DNA reads TGTGCCAGCAGCTTGCTAGGGCGAGAGACCCAGTACTTC. It is translated as CASSLLGRETQYF. The V gene is TRBV5-4, the J gene TRBJ2-5; D not resolved. This CDR3 has 13 residues. Deletions cut 1 base from V and 4 bases from J, with 8 bases between. CDR1 and CDR2 (germline): SGHNT, YYREEE (reference sequence).

Many counts were recorded for this clonotype. The chain combines TRBV5-1 with TRBJ2-3; 7 bases line up with TRBD2. Germline-derived CDR1 and CDR2 are SGHRS and YFSETQ. The trim removed 4 bases at V and 2 bases at J, leaving 10 bases unmatched. The CDR3 is 16 amino acids. CDR3 loop: CASSALPGGPTDTQYF. The CDR3 DNA is TGCGCCAGCAGCGCCCTTCCGGGGGGACCCACAGATACGCAGTATTTT.

The chain combines TRBV5-6 with TRBJ2-3; D is undetermined. CDR1 SGHDT and CDR2 YYEEEE come from the germline V gene. Trimming took 4 bases from V and 2 from J, leaving 14 bases between them. CDR3 length: 15 amino acids. The CDR3 DNA reads TGTGCCAGCAGCGTGTCCGTGGGCCCCACAGATACGCAGTATTTT. It codes for CASSVSVGPTDTQYF. Using reference TRBV5-6 and TRBJ2-3 for the parts outside the CDR3, the full variable domain is DAGVTQSPTHLIKTRGQQVTLRCSPKSGHDTVSWYQQALGQGPQFIFQYYEEEERQRGNFPDRFSGHQFPNYSSELNVNALLLGDSALYLCASSVSVGPTDTQYFGPGTRLTVL.

This clonotype was detected many times. The chain carries TRBV15 and TRBJ1-2, with TRBD1 matching 7 bases. There are 13 residues in the CDR3. The J segment lost 8 bases and the V segment lost 4 bases, leaving 7 bases of the junction unmatched. Germline V gene sequence: CDR1 LNHNV, CDR2 YYDKDF (reference sequence). CDR3 sequence: CATSTRTGSGYTF. The CDR3, as DNA: TGTGCCACCAGCACCCGGACAGGATCCGGCTACACCTTC. Full variable domain (missing parts from reference TRBV15 and TRBJ1-2): DAMVIQNPRYQVTQFGKPVTLSCSQTLNHNVMYWYQQKSSQAPKLLFHYYDKDFNNEADTPDNFQSRRPNTSFCFLDIRSPGLGDTAMYLCATSTRTGSGYTFGSGTRLTVV.

This clonotype was seen only a few times. The J gene is TRBJ1-2, the V gene TRBV7-2, with D possibly matching TRBD1 (5 bases). The length of the CDR3 is 14 residues. V lost 5 bases to trimming and J lost 2 bases, with 12 bases between them. CDR1 is SGHTA, CDR2 FQGNSA, per germline. CDR3 DNA sequence: TGTGCCAGCAGCCCCACAAGGGGCAACTATGGCTACACCTTC. Its translation is CASSPTRGNYGYTF.

By proportion, this clonotype is medium-sized. The chain has TRBV20-1 and TRBJ2-3; 7 bases map to TRBD2. V lost 6 bases to trimming and J lost 5 bases; unmatched junction nucleotides: 14. This CDR3 has 15 residues. CDR1 is DFQATT and CDR2 is SNEGSKA in the germline V gene (reference sequence). CDR3 sequence reads: CSAVEFQRGVDTQYF. The CDR3, as DNA: TGCAGTGCCGTAGAGTTCCAGCGGGGTGTAGATACGCAGTATTTT.

This clonotype was picked up many times. The chain uses TRBV18 and TRBJ2-7; TRBD1 agrees at 10 bases. Germline CDR1 reads KGHSH; CDR2 reads LQKENI. The CDR3 loop spans 16 amino acids. The trim removed 3 bases at V and 2 bases at J, leaving 7 bases unmatched. The CDR3 loop reads CASSPPGTGEAYEQYF. The CDR3 DNA follows: TGTGCCAGCTCACCCCCCGGGACAGGGGAGGCCTACGAGCAGTACTTC. Full variable domain (rest looked up from reference TRBV18 and TRBJ2-7): NAGVMQNPRHLVRRRGQEARLRCSPMKGHSHVYWYRQLPEEGLKFMVYLQKENIIDESGMPKERFSAEFPKEGPSILRIQQVVRGDSAAYFCASSPPGTGEAYEQYFGPGTRLTVT.

The sample holds many counts of this clonotype. The chain combines TRBV7-2 with TRBJ2-1, with TRBD2 matching 13 bases. The CDR3 has 16 residues. The germline V gene encodes CDR1 SGHTA and CDR2 FQGNSA. V was clipped by 5 bases and J by 8 bases; unmatched bases: 9. CDR3 region: CASSIGLAGVGYEQFF. In DNA form, the CDR3 reads TGTGCCAGCAGCATCGGACTAGCGGGGGTGGGGTATGAGCAGTTCTTC.